A selection of T cell receptor beta chains follows, all from one sample in a study of CD8 T cells in Susac syndrome. From the immunoSEQ multiplex PCR reads, TCRdb called clonotypes with MiXCR, one entry per CDR3 protein. The table has 75,000 to 95,000 distinct CDR3 sequences, approximately 93% seen once. The sample taken for sequencing was CD8+ T cells from PBMCs. The receptor source for this set is a human donor with Susac syndrome. The CDR3 runs from the conserved cysteine through the conserved F or W. A D gene is named only where the DNA matches it firmly. Part of the rows lack a size; the others show once, few, many or a class for expanded clones.

clone_size	d_call	v_call	j_call	cdr3_aa	cdr3_nt
NA	NA	TRBV29-1	TRBJ2-3	CSVEGSLTDTQYF	TGCAGCGTTGAGGGGAGCCTCACAGATACGCAGTATTTT
NA	TRBD2	TRBV19	TRBJ2-1	CARPRDHKREGRGGHNEQFF	TGTGCCAGGCCGCGGGACCATAAGCGGGAGGGCCGGGGGGGGCACAATGAGCAGTTCTTC
NA	TRBD2	TRBV27	TRBJ2-3	CASSLRAGGPKITDTQYF	TGTGCCAGCAGTTTAAGAGCGGGGGGGCCAAAAATCACAGATACGCAGTATTTT
NA	TRBD1	TRBV6-5	TRBJ2-2	CASSLTQGVHTGELFF	TGTGCCAGCAGTTTGACACAGGGGGTACACACCGGGGAGCTGTTTTTT
NA	TRBD2	TRBV19	TRBJ2-1	CASSIMAGGIYNEQFF	TGTGCCAGTAGTATTATGGCGGGGGGGATCTACAATGAGCAGTTCTTC
NA	TRBD2	TRBV5-6	TRBJ2-7	CASSVGGSTYEQYF	TGTGCCAGCAGCGTGGGGGGGTCTACCTACGAGCAGTACTTC
few	NA	TRBV29-1	TRBJ1-2	CSVGTPRGYTF	TGCAGCGTCGGGACCCCCCGGGGCTACACCTTC
NA	NA	TRBV12-5	TRBJ2-3	CASGLVGHLGPDTQYF	TGTGCTAGTGGTTTGGTCGGACACCTGGGGCCAGATACGCAGTATTTT
NA	TRBD2	TRBV7-9	TRBJ2-1	CASSPKSGRRYDEQFF	TGTGCCAGCAGCCCGAAAAGCGGGAGGCGCTACGATGAGCAGTTCTTC
NA	TRBD2	TRBV19	TRBJ2-1	CASSLSSGRAWDEQFF	TGTGCCAGTAGTTTGTCTAGCGGGAGGGCCTGGGATGAGCAGTTCTTC
NA	NA	TRBV20-1	TRBJ1-4	CSASPGGATNEKLFF	TGCAGTGCTAGCCCCGGTGGCGCGACTAATGAAAAACTGTTTTTT
NA	NA	TRBV7-2	TRBJ2-1	CASSLKGGSDEQFF	TGTGCCAGCAGCTTAAAGGGGGGTAGTGATGAGCAGTTCTTC
NA	NA	TRBV13	TRBJ1-1	CASSSHPTGLNTEAFF	TGTGCCAGCAGCTCCCATCCGACAGGACTGAACACTGAAGCTTTCTTT
NA	NA	TRBV29-1	TRBJ2-7	CSARGYQESYEQYF	TGCAGCGCTCGAGGGTACCAGGAGTCCTACGAGCAGTACTTC
NA	TRBD1	TRBV10-3	TRBJ1-6	CAISEGTGNSPLHF	TGTGCCATCAGTGAGGGGACAGGCAATTCACCCCTCCACTTT
NA	NA	TRBV15	TRBJ1-1	CATSRDPGGGTEAFF	TGTGCCACCAGCAGAGACCCGGGGGGCGGCACTGAAGCTTTCTTT
NA	TRBD1	TRBV20-1	TRBJ2-3	CSARDLTGTGSTDTQYF	TGCAGTGCTAGAGATTTAACCGGGACAGGGAGCACAGATACGCAGTATTTT
NA	NA	TRBV11-2	TRBJ2-3	CASSFGSTDTQYF	TGTGCCAGCAGCTTCGGCTCTACAGATACGCAGTATTTT
once	NA	TRBV27	TRBJ2-7	CASSFSGTSYEQYF	TGTGCCAGCAGTTTTTCCGGGACAAGCTACGAGCAGTACTTC
NA	NA	TRBV30	TRBJ1-1	CAWSAGPFLNTEAFF	TGTGCCTGGAGTGCCGGCCCGTTTTTGAACACTGAAGCTTTCTTT
NA	TRBD1	TRBV7-9	TRBJ2-1	CASSVGTGEDEQFF	TGTGCCAGCAGCGTAGGGACAGGGGAGGATGAGCAGTTCTTC
NA	TRBD2	TRBV6-2/TRBV6-3	TRBJ2-3	CASIPRRAGGTSTDTQYF	TGTGCCAGCATCCCCCGTAGAGCGGGGGGGACTAGCACAGATACGCAGTATTTT
NA	NA	TRBV7-9	TRBJ1-2	CASTPVPGVNYGYTF	TGTGCCAGCACCCCGGTTCCGGGTGTTAACTATGGCTACACCTTC
NA	TRBD1	TRBV29-1	TRBJ2-5	CSVEEGGGETQYF	TGCAGCGTTGAAGAAGGGGGCGGAGAGACCCAGTACTTC
once	TRBD1	TRBV5-1	TRBJ1-1	CASSTLTGGTEAFF	TGCGCCAGCAGCACACTGACAGGGGGCACTGAAGCTTTCTTT
once	NA	TRBV19	TRBJ2-1	CASSSLAGPNEQFF	TGTGCCAGTAGTTCCTTGGCAGGGCCCAATGAGCAGTTCTTC
NA	NA	TRBV4-1	TRBJ2-1	CASRGIYNEQFF	TGCGCCAGCAGAGGGATCTACAATGAGCAGTTCTTC
NA	NA	TRBV20-1	TRBJ2-7	CSAQSGVGAGEQYF	TGCAGTGCCCAGTCGGGGGTAGGGGCGGGCGAGCAGTACTTC
NA	TRBD1	TRBV7-9	TRBJ2-7	CASSLPHPGQGGYEQYF	TGTGCCAGCAGCTTACCTCACCCGGGACAGGGTGGTTACGAGCAGTACTTC
NA	NA	TRBV4-1	TRBJ2-2	CASREHTGELFF	TGCGCCAGCAGGGAGCACACCGGGGAGCTGTTTTTT
NA	TRBD1	TRBV2	TRBJ1-6	CASSPGTANSPLHF	TGTGCCAGCAGCCCCGGGACAGCAAATTCACCCCTCCACTTT
NA	NA	TRBV12-3/TRBV12-4	TRBJ1-5	CASSLNVNQPQHF	TGTGCCAGCAGTTTGAACGTAAATCAGCCCCAGCATTTT
NA	TRBD1	TRBV6-5	TRBJ2-2	CASRRDRGVGGELFF	TGTGCCAGCAGACGGGACAGGGGGGTCGGCGGGGAGCTGTTTTTT
NA	NA	TRBV9	TRBJ2-1	CASSPRAKGSYNEQFF	TGTGCCAGCAGCCCCCGCGCGAAGGGCTCCTACAATGAGCAGTTCTTC
NA	NA	TRBV20-1	TRBJ2-7	CSAREGSYEQYF	TGCAGTGCTAGGGAGGGTTCCTACGAGCAGTACTTC
NA	NA	TRBV13	TRBJ1-2	CASTNTMADRYGYTF	TGTGCCAGCACCAATACTATGGCCGATCGGTATGGCTACACCTTC
NA	NA	TRBV5-4	TRBJ2-7	CASSLGGFEQYF	TGTGCCAGCAGCCTCGGAGGTTTCGAGCAGTACTTC
NA	NA	TRBV29-1	TRBJ1-2	CSVEDSYSYTF	TGCAGCGTTGAGGACAGCTATAGCTACACCTTC
NA	TRBD2	TRBV7-2	TRBJ2-3	CASSSLAGATTDTQYF	TGTGCCAGCAGCTCACTAGCGGGAGCTACCACAGATACGCAGTATTTT
NA	NA	TRBV7-9	TRBJ2-1	CASSSSGTLTREQFF	TGTGCCAGCAGCTCATCCGGGACACTCACGAGGGAGCAGTTCTTC
NA	NA	TRBV7-9	TRBJ1-1	CASSPYTNTEAFF	TGTGCCAGCAGCCCGTATACGAACACTGAAGCTTTCTTT
NA	NA	TRBV5-1	TRBJ2-3	CASKREFSTDTQYF	TGCGCCAGCAAACGGGAGTTTTCCACGGATACGCAGTATTTT
NA	TRBD1	TRBV27	TRBJ2-7	CASSWTGPSYEQYF	TGTGCCAGCAGTTGGACAGGTCCCTCCTACGAGCAGTACTTC
NA	NA	TRBV7-9	TRBJ1-1	CASSLEASSTEAFF	TGTGCCAGCAGCTTAGAGGCGTCATCCACTGAAGCTTTCTTT
NA	TRBD1	TRBV20-1	TRBJ1-5	CSARGTGSYGNQPQHF	TGCAGTGCTAGGGGGACAGGGTCTTATGGCAATCAGCCCCAGCATTTT
NA	NA	TRBV9	TRBJ2-7	CASSGDGYEQYF	TGTGCCAGCAGCGGGGACGGCTACGAGCAGTACTTC
NA	NA	TRBV27	TRBJ1-5	CASSSPGLSGNQPQHF	TGTGCCAGCAGTTCCCCAGGGTTATCGGGCAATCAGCCCCAGCATTTT
NA	TRBD1	TRBV10-3	TRBJ2-3	CAISGGTASTDTQYF	TGTGCCATCAGTGGGGGGACAGCTAGCACAGATACGCAGTATTTT
NA	NA	TRBV28	TRBJ2-7	CASTLTGAGYEQYF	TGTGCCAGCACCTTGACGGGGGCGGGCTACGAGCAGTACTTC
NA	NA	TRBV29-1	TRBJ2-1	CSVTIQGNEQFF	TGCAGCGTGACCATCCAGGGGAATGAGCAGTTCTTC
NA	TRBD2	TRBV5-1	TRBJ2-1	CASSLWGGKNEQFF	TGCGCCAGCAGCTTATGGGGGGGGAAGAATGAGCAGTTCTTC
NA	NA	TRBV3-1	TRBJ1-2	CASSQGDYGYTF	TGTGCCAGCAGCCAAGGAGACTATGGCTACACCTTC
NA	TRBD1	TRBV6-5	TRBJ2-5	CASSYSRDRVSETQYF	TGTGCCAGCAGTTACAGCCGGGACAGGGTTAGCGAGACCCAGTACTTC